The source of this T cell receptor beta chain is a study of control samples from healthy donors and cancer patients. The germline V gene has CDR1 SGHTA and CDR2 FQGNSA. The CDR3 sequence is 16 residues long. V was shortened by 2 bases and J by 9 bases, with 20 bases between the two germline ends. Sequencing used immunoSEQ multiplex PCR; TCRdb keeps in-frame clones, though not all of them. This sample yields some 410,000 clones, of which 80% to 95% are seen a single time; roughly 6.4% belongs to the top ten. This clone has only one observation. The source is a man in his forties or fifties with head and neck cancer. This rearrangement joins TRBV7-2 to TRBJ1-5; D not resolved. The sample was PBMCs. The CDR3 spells CASSLFRSGQRGPQHF. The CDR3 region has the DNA TGTGCCAGCAGCTTATTTCGGTCAGGCCAACGTGGGCCCCAGCATTTT. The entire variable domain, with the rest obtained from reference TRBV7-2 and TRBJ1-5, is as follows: GAGVSQSPSNKVTEKGKDVELRCDPISGHTALYWYRQSLGQGLEFLIYFQGNSAPDKSGLPSDRFSAERTGGSVSTLTIQRTQQEDSAVYLCASSLFRSGQRGPQHFGDGTRLSIL.